The sequence of this T cell receptor beta chain was determined in a study of T cells after yellow fever vaccination. Broader study findings: A small share of clonotypes appeared in both CD4 and CD8 compartments. Subsequent booster samples again held most clones from primary vaccination (under 98% CD4, 88% CD8). Peak timing came faster in the weaker secondary response, day 5 versus 15.

The CDR3 runs 12 residues. In germline, CDR1 is SQVTM, CDR2 ANQGSEA. Trimming removed 7 bases from V and 8 bases from J, with 15 bases in between. This clonotype was seen more than once but under ten times. Its specificity is unknown. One entry per CDR3 protein results from TCRdb running MiXCR on the 5' RACE reads. The table shows some 220,000 distinct CDR3 sequences, with 3% to 3.5% occurring only once. The starting material was CD4+ T cells sorted from PBMCs, obtained 10 days after the yellow fever booster vaccination. The chain links TRBV29-1 to TRBJ2-1; TRBD2 might be the D (7 bases). The TCR was taken from a man younger than 35 who received the YFV17D yellow fever vaccine. The CDR3 loop is CSGQRGGDEQFF. The CDR3, as DNA: TGCAGCGGACAAAGGGGGGGGGATGAGCAGTTCTTC.